Following are 2 T cell receptor beta chains from one sample sequenced in a study of T cells in Graves' hyperthyroidism and ophthalmopathy. From RNA transcripts, TCR beta CDR3 regions were amplified. An initial round of RT-PCR targeting the TCR CDR3 relied on the HTBI primer set. A single record per CDR3 protein comes from TCRdb applying MiXCR to the multiplex PCR reads. The sample has around 700,000 distinct CDR3 sequences, 18% seen once; the top ten hold around 17%. Sequenced input: blood. The receptors here all came from a woman aged 50 to 60 with Graves' hyperthyroidism that later progressed to Graves' ophthalmopathy.

This clonotype was seen more than once but under ten times. This chain connects TRBV7-9 to TRBJ1-1, with D possibly being TRBD1 (6 bases). The CDR3 runs to 14 residues. The germline V gene encodes CDR1 SEHNR and CDR2 FQNEAQ (reference sequence). Trimming removed 6 bases from V and 0 bases from J, with 11 bases in between. The CDR3 sequence is CASRIRDMNTEAFF. CDR3 sequence (DNA): TGTGCCAGCAGAATCAGGGACATGAACACTGAAGCTTTCTTT. Full variable domain (remainder filled in from reference TRBV7-9 and TRBJ1-1): DTGVSQNPRHKITKRGQNVTFRCDPISEHNRLYWYRQTLGQGPEFLTYFQNEAQLEKSRLLSDRFSAERPKGSFSTLEIQRTEQGDSAMYLCASRIRDMNTEAFFGQGTRLTVV.

This clonotype was seen ten or more times. The J gene is TRBJ1-3, the V gene TRBV11-2, with D possibly matching TRBD1 (5 bases). The V end was cut by 1 base, the J end by 2 bases, with 15 bases between. The V gene's germline CDR1 is SGHAT and CDR2 FQNNGV. CDR3 length equals 17 residues. This chain's CDR3 is CASSLADGGSTGNTIYF. As DNA, the CDR3 is TGTGCCAGCAGCTTAGCGGACGGGGGTTCTACTGGAAACACCATATATTTT.